This TCR beta chain was captured in a study of metastatic and nonmetastatic thyroid tumors. TCRdb re-clonotyped the PCR reads through MiXCR. Of just over 30,000 clones listed, roughly a fifth were seen once; the top ten hold around a fifth. Study-level points and caveats: When malignant thyroid tumors were compared with benign nodules, TCR beta diversity was reportedly significantly higher in the malignant tumors. This held in both blood and tumor samples.

V was clipped by 2 bases and J by 1 base; unmatched bases: 6. The germline V gene has CDR1 MNHEY and CDR2 SVGAGI. The CDR3 is 16 amino acids. Comment on this clone: Its antigen is not known.

Prior to thyroid surgery, none of the patients had received any treatment. The clonotype originates from a female donor with papillary thyroid cancer or a benign thyroid nodule (not recorded which). Some clones in this sample may be carry-over from other donors' samples. The rearrangement joins TRBV6-5 to TRBJ1-1; 8 nucleotides line up with TRBD1. The sequencing input was blood. The CDR3: CASSYPTGTGNTEAFF. The CDR3 DNA reads as TGTGCCAGCAGTTACCCAACCGGGACAGGGAACACTGAAGCTTTCTTT.